This T cell receptor (beta chain) was identified in a study of OX40 agonist ivuxolimab in advanced cancers. Study-level background: It was ivuxolimab, an agonistic anti-OX40 (CD134) antibody, that patients were treated with. With a range of roughly 23 to 90, age averaged 60 years, and around 83% were male. Patients with prior anti-PD-1, anti-PD-L1 or anti-CTLA-4 therapy were eligible; 35% to 50% had some.

Study observations and caveats: On average, CD8+ T cells had more expanded clones than CD4+.

Measured with immunoSEQ multiplex PCR; TCRdb has only the in-frame clones, and not every one. This table has 75,000 to 100,000 clones, around 85% appearing once. The table lists this clone with a count of one. What it binds is not known. With 5 bases removed from V and 3 bases from J, the gap between germline ends came to 14 bases. CDR1 is MDHEN, CDR2 SYDVKM, per germline. The length of the CDR3 is 15 residues. The rearrangement uses TRBV28 and TRBJ1-3; D is possibly TRBD1 (6 bases). The sample consisted of CD4+ or CD8+ T cells sorted from blood, taken in a trial of the OX40 agonist ivuxolimab. This receptor was taken from an adult with an advanced solid tumor such as melanoma, head and neck, liver or kidney cancer. The CDR3 nucleotides are TGTGCCAGCAGTCCCCGGGGGGCGGGTGGAAACACCATATATTTT. It translates to CASSPRGAGGNTIYF.